The rows below give T cell receptor beta chains drawn from one sample of a study of blood T cell repertoires in COVID-19. Sequenced by immunoSEQ multiplex PCR; TCRdb stores in-frame clones only, minus some. The table has 200,000 to 300,000 clones, about 86% seen once. The sequenced sample consisted of peripheral blood. All receptors come from a woman of 80 years or more with acute or convalescent COVID-19. Both conserved end residues are part of each CDR3. Each record gives: D gene, V gene, J gene, CDR3 protein. The D gene is left open where the match is weak.

d_call: .
v_call: TRBV2
j_call: TRBJ1-4
cdr3_aa: CASSGQSMATNEKLFF

d_call: .
v_call: TRBV19
j_call: TRBJ2-7
cdr3_aa: CASSISPGTPGEQYF

d_call: .
v_call: TRBV5-1
j_call: TRBJ2-7
cdr3_aa: CASSLVSGSTYEQYF

d_call: .
v_call: TRBV15
j_call: TRBJ1-1
cdr3_aa: CATSRDSRGNTEAFF

d_call: .
v_call: TRBV5-1
j_call: TRBJ2-1
cdr3_aa: CASSLRQVDNEQFF

d_call: .
v_call: TRBV19
j_call: TRBJ1-6
cdr3_aa: CASSPTVNSPLHF

d_call: .
v_call: TRBV19
j_call: TRBJ1-5
cdr3_aa: CASSAQGGINQPQHF

d_call: .
v_call: TRBV5-5
j_call: TRBJ1-1
cdr3_aa: CASSLGRRDTEAFF

d_call: TRBD1
v_call: TRBV19
j_call: TRBJ1-2
cdr3_aa: CASSTTGLDYGYTF

d_call: TRBD2
v_call: TRBV2
j_call: TRBJ2-3
cdr3_aa: CASSEPSGGLFTDTQYF

d_call: .
v_call: TRBV19
j_call: TRBJ1-1
cdr3_aa: CASSISRTVNTEAFF

d_call: .
v_call: TRBV9
j_call: TRBJ2-7
cdr3_aa: CASSVDAGGGDRSYEQYF

d_call: .
v_call: TRBV6-5
j_call: TRBJ1-6
cdr3_aa: CASSYSIRLNSPLHF

d_call: TRBD1
v_call: TRBV19
j_call: TRBJ1-6
cdr3_aa: CASSMYRGTYNSPLHF

d_call: TRBD2
v_call: TRBV6-5
j_call: TRBJ2-7
cdr3_aa: CASIWGGTSGYEQYF

d_call: TRBD1
v_call: TRBV15
j_call: TRBJ2-7
cdr3_aa: CATSREHRGQAIEQYF

d_call: .
v_call: TRBV6-6
j_call: TRBJ2-7
cdr3_aa: CASSDTGQPYEQYF

d_call: TRBD2
v_call: TRBV5-1
j_call: TRBJ2-3
cdr3_aa: CASSSSGSGGGDTQYF

d_call: .
v_call: TRBV5-1
j_call: TRBJ2-4
cdr3_aa: CASSSQAGNIQYF

d_call: TRBD1
v_call: TRBV7-8
j_call: TRBJ1-1
cdr3_aa: CASSPGDRGRYTEAFF

d_call: TRBD2
v_call: TRBV18
j_call: TRBJ2-3
cdr3_aa: CASSPSGGATDTQYF

d_call: .
v_call: TRBV29-1
j_call: TRBJ2-7
cdr3_aa: CSVILSGTRAYEQYF

d_call: .
v_call: TRBV3-1/TRBV3-2
j_call: TRBJ1-2
cdr3_aa: CASSQETASNYGYTF

d_call: .
v_call: TRBV11-2
j_call: TRBJ1-6
cdr3_aa: CASSLAQWSTPLHF

d_call: .
v_call: TRBV2
j_call: TRBJ1-1
cdr3_aa: CASSESPGTEAFF

d_call: TRBD1
v_call: TRBV28
j_call: TRBJ2-7
cdr3_aa: CASRFKLTGDEQYF

d_call: .
v_call: TRBV6-5
j_call: TRBJ2-7
cdr3_aa: CASTRQRDYEQYF

d_call: TRBD1
v_call: TRBV19
j_call: TRBJ2-1
cdr3_aa: CASSLWGQGRNNEQFF

d_call: .
v_call: TRBV19
j_call: TRBJ2-1
cdr3_aa: CASSIRGYSYNEQFF

d_call: TRBD1
v_call: TRBV6-5
j_call: TRBJ1-2
cdr3_aa: CASRGTVYGYTF

d_call: TRBD1
v_call: TRBV24-1
j_call: TRBJ2-7
cdr3_aa: CATSDGTGTGTYEQYF

d_call: .
v_call: TRBV19
j_call: TRBJ1-5
cdr3_aa: CASSMTGSYSNQPQHF

d_call: .
v_call: TRBV15
j_call: TRBJ1-5
cdr3_aa: CATSRARGLENQPQHF

d_call: TRBD1
v_call: TRBV6-5
j_call: TRBJ2-3
cdr3_aa: CASRTGADTQYF

d_call: .
v_call: TRBV7-9
j_call: TRBJ1-1
cdr3_aa: CASSIKSTEAFF

d_call: .
v_call: TRBV2
j_call: TRBJ1-6
cdr3_aa: CASSLYATTNSPLHF

d_call: .
v_call: TRBV18
j_call: TRBJ2-7
cdr3_aa: CASSPPGLSYEQYF

d_call: TRBD1
v_call: TRBV19
j_call: TRBJ1-1
cdr3_aa: CASSRVPGQGMAEAFF

d_call: .
v_call: TRBV7-3
j_call: TRBJ2-1
cdr3_aa: CASSPGTGRSVNEQFF

d_call: TRBD1
v_call: TRBV7-6
j_call: TRBJ2-1
cdr3_aa: CASSPNPGQLNNEQFF

d_call: .
v_call: TRBV2
j_call: TRBJ1-5
cdr3_aa: CASNHLTGSNQPQHF

d_call: .
v_call: TRBV7-2
j_call: TRBJ2-3
cdr3_aa: CASSLANRVGTDTQYF

d_call: TRBD1
v_call: TRBV12-3/TRBV12-4
j_call: TRBJ1-4
cdr3_aa: CASGGTANEKLFF

d_call: TRBD1
v_call: TRBV6-5
j_call: TRBJ2-7
cdr3_aa: CASSYSRTGGAGEQYF

d_call: .
v_call: TRBV19
j_call: TRBJ1-2
cdr3_aa: CASKGTALANYGYTF

d_call: TRBD2
v_call: TRBV2
j_call: TRBJ2-7
cdr3_aa: CASKGRDSYEQYF

d_call: .
v_call: TRBV7-3
j_call: TRBJ2-3
cdr3_aa: CASSFVGGEGDTQYF

d_call: TRBD2
v_call: TRBV5-1
j_call: TRBJ2-5
cdr3_aa: CASSFVLAGAGETQYF

d_call: TRBD2
v_call: TRBV25-1
j_call: TRBJ2-1
cdr3_aa: CASSSTLATAYNEQFF

d_call: TRBD1
v_call: TRBV2
j_call: TRBJ1-6
cdr3_aa: CASSANRGLPPLHF

d_call: TRBD2
v_call: TRBV7-3
j_call: TRBJ2-1
cdr3_aa: CASSLGSGGLYNEQFF

d_call: TRBD1
v_call: TRBV11-3
j_call: TRBJ2-1
cdr3_aa: CASSLGDRGRNEQFF

d_call: TRBD2
v_call: TRBV28
j_call: TRBJ2-6
cdr3_aa: CASSPPGRGGLAGANVLTF

d_call: .
v_call: TRBV28
j_call: TRBJ1-1
cdr3_aa: CASSFPGFSVAFF

d_call: TRBD2
v_call: TRBV25-1
j_call: TRBJ2-1
cdr3_aa: CASSAWRPGLAYNEQFF

d_call: .
v_call: TRBV15
j_call: TRBJ2-3
cdr3_aa: CATSRDGGAPSTDTQYF